This TCR beta chain was recorded in a study of blood T cell repertoires in COVID-19. Background on the study: Sources were T cells, B-cell-depleted T cells, or PBMCs; the material itself was cDNA or gDNA.

Under the authors' procedure: Amplification of reference gene primers provided the estimated nucleated cell counts. Assay: immunoSEQ multiplex PCR; the TCRdb copy retains only in-frame clones and omits some. That table is the source of V, J and clone size, and D and trimming were worked out from the DNA. The sample consists of 150,000 to 200,000 clones, more than 75% of them appearing once. Participant ages covered roughly 18 to 89 years across 24 US areas. The CDR3 spans 16 residues. The junction had 6 bases not matched to a gene; V was cut back by 4 bases and J by 2 bases. Per the germline V gene, CDR1 is SGHRS and CDR2 is YFSETQ.

This TCR derives from a woman between 50 and 59 years old with acute COVID-19. The material sequenced was PBMCs or T cells enriched from blood (not recorded which). This sequence joins TRBV5-1 and TRBJ2-3; 11 nucleotides agree with TRBD2. This CDR3 is CASSAGTSGLTDTQYF. The CDR3 nucleotides read TGCGCCAGCAGCGCCGGGACTAGCGGTCTCACAGATACGCAGTATTTT.